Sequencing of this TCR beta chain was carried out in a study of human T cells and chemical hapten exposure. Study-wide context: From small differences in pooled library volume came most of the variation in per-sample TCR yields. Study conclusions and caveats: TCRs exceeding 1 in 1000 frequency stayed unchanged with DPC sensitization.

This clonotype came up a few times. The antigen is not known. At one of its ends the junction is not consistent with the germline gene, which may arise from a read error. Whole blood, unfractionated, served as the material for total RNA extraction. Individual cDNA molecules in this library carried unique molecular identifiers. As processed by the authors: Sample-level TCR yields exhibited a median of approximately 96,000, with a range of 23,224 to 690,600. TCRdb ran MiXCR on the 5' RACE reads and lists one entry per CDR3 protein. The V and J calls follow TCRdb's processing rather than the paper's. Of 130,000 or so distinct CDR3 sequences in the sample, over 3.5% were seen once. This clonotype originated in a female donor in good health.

The CDR3 here is CASNRQGLTNDGYTF. CDR3 coding DNA: TGTGCCAGCAATCGACAGGGACTGACTAACGATGGCTACACCTTC. This chain joins TRBV6-1 and TRBJ1-2, with 7 bases matching TRBD1. In germline, CDR1 is MNHNS, CDR2 SASEGT. The length of the CDR3 is 15 residues.